These 22 T cell receptor beta chains were all obtained from the same sample, sequenced in a study of tumor and adjacent non-tumor tissue in lung cancer. A modified ARM-PCR protocol with three rounds of nested PCR amplified TCRbeta. In TCRdb, the multiplex PCR reads were re-called with MiXCR into one record per CDR3 protein. Of some 100,000 distinct CDR3 sequences listed, more than 80% are singletons. The template was RNA from unsorted bulk tissue. The normal lung tissue was taken more than 3 cm from the tumor edge. The source material was distant non-tumor lung tissue. The receptors were gathered from a man between 60 and 70 years old with small cell lung cancer.

To note about this clonotype: Its ends do not fully match the called genes, so a read error is possible. V and J are TRBV11-2 and TRBJ1-1; D not resolved. CDR1 and CDR2 (germline): SGHAT, FQNNGV. The CDR3 is 11 residues long. As DNA, the CDR3 is TGTGTCAGCAGCCTAGGTTTCCCGGCTTTCTTT. This encodes CVSSLGFPAFF.

About this clonotype: Compared with germline, one end of the junction differs, possibly owing to a read error. CDR3 in amino acids: CASSLVTSHSSYYEQFF. The CDR3 nucleotides are TGTGCCAGCAGTTTAGTGACATCCCATAGCTCCTACTATGAGCAGTTCTTT. This sequence joins TRBV11-2 and TRBJ2-1; D remains unclear. Germline lookup yields CDR1 SGHAT and CDR2 FQNNGV. The length of the CDR3 is 17 residues.

Note on this clonotype: This may arise from a read error, as a much more abundant clone is one base away. The J gene is TRBJ1-1, the V gene TRBV20-1, with D unclear. The CDR3 contains 12 residues. Germline CDR1 and CDR2: DFQATT and SNEGSKA (reference sequence). The CDR3 nucleotides read TGCAGTGCTAGAGATATCTTCACTGAATCTTTCTTT. Protein product: CSARDIFTESFF.

This clonotype was seen at least ten times. The chain combines TRBV6-5 with TRBJ2-7; 10 nucleotides match TRBD1. The CDR3 runs to 15 residues. The junction had 9 bases not matched to a gene; V was cut back by 6 bases and J by 4 bases. Germline CDR1 is MNHEY and CDR2 is SVGAGI. The CDR3 region is CASRPTGGYVYEQYF. DNA of the CDR3: TGTGCCAGCAGGCCGACAGGGGGCTATGTGTACGAGCAGTACTTC.

This clonotype was observed at least ten times. The genes are TRBV29-1 and TRBJ2-5; 7 nucleotides match TRBD2. Germline trimming cut 2 bases from V and 5 bases from J; bases unmatched to any gene: 17. The germline V gene has CDR1 SQVTM and CDR2 ANQGSEA. The CDR3 consists of 17 residues. CDR3 DNA: TGCAGCGTTGAAACGGTCGACTCGAGCGGGATGTACGAGACCCAGTACTTC. It encodes CSVETVDSSGMYETQYF.

The CDR3 DNA sequence: TGCAGCGCCCGGGACAGCTCCTACAAGCGGTACTTC. Its translation: CSARDSSYKRYF. The chain is built from TRBV29-1 and TRBJ2-7; 7 positions match TRBD1. The CDR3 spans 12 residues. The ends lost 7 bases at V and 12 bases at J; junction bases unmatched: 15. CDR1 and CDR2 (germline): SQVTM, ANQGSEA.

Notes on this clonotype: At one of its ends the junction is not consistent with the germline gene, which may arise from a read error. The chain recombines TRBV7-9 with TRBJ2-1, with D possibly being TRBD2 (5 bases). The CDR3 loop spans 13 amino acids. Germline V gene sequence: CDR1 SEHNR, CDR2 FQNEAQ (reference sequence). The CDR3 nucleotides are TGTGTCAGCAGCTTGATGGAGGCCTATGAGCAGTTCTTC. It codes for CVSSLMEAYEQFF.

On this clonotype itself: The missing conserved phenylalanine or tryptophan at the end of this CDR3 makes a read error likely. It is unclear where the CDR3 begins or ends on the DNA, so no DNA is shown, and the CDR3 is as TCRdb lists it. The rearrangement uses TRBV20-1 and TRBJ1-4. The CDR3 region is 12 residues in length, termini included. Germline values: CDR1 DFQATT, CDR2 SNEGSKA (reference sequence). The CDR3 loop reads CSARAANEKLSL.

On this clonotype: A read error may account for a junction end that differs from germline. The V and J genes are TRBV10-2 and TRBJ2-1; tentatively, D is TRBD2 (5 bases). The CDR3 sequence is 15 residues long. Germline V gives CDR1 WSHSY, CDR2 SAAADI. In DNA, the CDR3 is TGCGCCAGCAGTGAAAGAGCGGTCCAAGGGAATGAGCGGCTCTTC. It encodes CASSERAVQGNERLF.

This clonotype was seen just once. In this CDR3 the conserved last residue, phenylalanine or tryptophan, is missing, so a read error is likely. No DNA is shown, since the ends of the CDR3 on it are uncertain; the CDR3 is the one TCRdb lists. V usage is TRBV28 and J usage is TRBJ1-1; the D segment call TRBD1 is taken from the table without a DNA check. The CDR3 has 14 amino acids, counting both end residues. CDR1 MDHEN and CDR2 SYDVKM come from the germline V gene. The CDR3 sequence: CASNFRGGASLDFL.

This sequence joins TRBV6-5 and TRBJ2-1; D is undetermined. The V end was cut by 7 bases, the J end by 4 bases, with 20 bases between. Germline lookup yields CDR1 MNHEY and CDR2 SVGAGI. This CDR3 contains 16 residues. CDR3 amino acids: CASTPRMSVGYNEQFF. The CDR3 DNA reads TGTGCCAGCACCCCCAGGATGTCAGTGGGGTACAATGAGCAGTTCTTC.

About this clonotype itself: A much larger clone sits a single nucleotide away, making a read error possible. The V and J genes are TRBV24-1 and TRBJ1-2, with D possibly matching TRBD1 (5 bases). The CDR3 is made up of 14 amino acids. Germline V CDR1 and CDR2: KGHDR, SFDVKD. The CDR3 loop is CATSDTRAFYGYIF. CDR3 coding DNA: TGTGCCACCAGTGATACCAGGGCGTTCTATGGCTACATCTTC.

The chain joins TRBV12-3 or TRBV12-4 to TRBJ1-1; 8 positions agree with TRBD1. The CDR3 sequence is 11 residues long. As DNA, the CDR3 is TGTGCATGCAGGCGGACAGGGGAAGCTTTCTTT. Translating it yields CACRRTGEAFF.

On this clonotype: One junction end disagrees with the germline gene, perhaps due to a read error. V and J are TRBV29-1 and TRBJ2-3, with D tentatively TRBD1 (6 bases). Per the germline V gene, CDR1 is SQVTM and CDR2 is ANQGSEA. CDR3 length: 16 amino acids. In DNA form, the CDR3 reads TGCAACGTTGAGGATCGGTACAGGGTTCTTTTTGATACGCAGTATTTT. This gives the protein CNVEDRYRVLFDTQYF.

This sequence joins TRBV4-1 and TRBJ2-2; tentative D call: TRBD1 (7 bases). The germline V and J ends were trimmed by 9 bases and 5 bases, with 19 bases remaining between them. Germline V gene data show CDR1 as MGHRA and CDR2 as YSYEKL. The CDR3 runs 15 residues. The CDR3 nucleotides read TGCGCCAGGAGCGTCAGGGGGGCCTATACCGGGGAGCTGTTTTTT. Its protein is CARSVRGAYTGELFF.

As for this clonotype: The germline gene is not matched at one end of the junction; a read error may be the cause. V and J are TRBV10-3 and TRBJ2-1; possibly TRBD1 or TRBD2 for D (5 bases each). Germline loops: CDR1 ENHRY, CDR2 SYGVKD. The CDR3 sequence is 18 residues long. The DNA for the CDR3 is TGTGCCATCAGTGAGTTCAGTCATTCCCGGGACCCGTATAATGAGCAACTCTTC. It is translated as CAISEFSHSRDPYNEQLF.

Turning to this clonotype: A read error may account for a junction end that differs from germline. This rearrangement joins TRBV5-6 to TRBJ2-2; D is perhaps TRBD1 or TRBD2 (5 bases each). Germline V gives CDR1 SGHDT, CDR2 YYEEEE. The CDR3 has 20 amino acids. CDR3 sequence: CASSWGNSPTGLCNTGELLF. In nucleotides, the CDR3 is TGTGCCAGCAGCTGGGGGAACTCACCTACGGGGCTATGTAACACCGGGGAGCTGTTATTT. Looking up the rest from reference TRBV5-6 and TRBJ2-2 gives the full variable domain: DAGVTQSPTHLIKTRGQQVTLRCSPKSGHDTVSWYQQALGQGPQFIFQYYEEEERQRGNFPDRFSGHQFPNYSSELNVNALLLGDSALYLCASSWGNSPTGLCNTGELLFGEGSRLTVL.

To note about this clonotype: A junction end diverges from the germline sequence, so it may reflect a read error. V and J are TRBV4-1 and TRBJ2-2; TRBD1 is a possible D gene (6 bases). Germline CDR1 is MGHRA and CDR2 is YSYEKL. This CDR3 spans 15 amino acids. The CDR3 region has the DNA TGCGCCAGGAGCAGCATGGGGGCCTATACCGAGGAGCTGTTTTTT. Translation: CARSSMGAYTEELFF.

This sequence joins TRBV10-1 and TRBJ2-7; perhaps TRBD2 as D (6 bases). The CDR3 totals 14 residues. The germline CDR1 and CDR2 sequences are WNHNN and SYGVQD (reference sequence). Trimming pared 3 bases from V and 10 bases from J, leaving 19 bases between. The CDR3 DNA follows: TGCGCCAGCAGTGAAGGAGGGAACCCTAACGTTCAGTACGTC. The encoded protein is CASSEGGNPNVQYV.

The chain carries TRBV4-1 and TRBJ2-2; 9 nucleotides line up with TRBD2. In germline, CDR1 is MGHRA, CDR2 YSYEKL. This CDR3 is 17 amino acids long. CDR3 nucleotide sequence: TGCAACAGCAGCTCCCGGACTAGCGAGACGAACACCGGGGAGCTGTTTTTT. Amino acids: CNSSSRTSETNTGELFF.

This clonotype was seen at least ten times. This chain joins TRBV28 and TRBJ2-7, with 13 nucleotides matching TRBD2. Germline V gives CDR1 MDHEN, CDR2 SYDVKM. This CDR3 is 19 amino acids long. V lost 3 bases and J lost 4; bases outside the gene matches: 15. The CDR3 spells CASSFLLAGGRLAGYEQYF. CDR3 nucleotide sequence: TGTGCCAGCAGTTTCTTACTAGCGGGAGGGCGGCTTGCTGGGTACGAGCAGTACTTC.

For this clonotype: The junction does not match germline at one end; this may be a read error. The chain uses TRBV4-2 and TRBJ2-2, with a tentative D call TRBD2 (5 bases). CDR3 length equals 16 residues. Germline values: CDR1 LGHNA, CDR2 YNFKEQ. The CDR3 loop is CASSHDLKANTGKLFF. In DNA form, the CDR3 reads TGTGCCAGCAGCCATGATCTGAAGGCCAACACCGGGAAGCTTTTTTTT.